This record looks at one T cell receptor (beta chain) sequence and its context. The antigen remains unidentified. From germline, CDR1 is SQVTM and CDR2 ANQGSEA. V lost 3 bases and J lost 3; bases outside the gene matches: 6. CDR3 length: 15 amino acids. Profiled with immunoSEQ multiplex PCR; TCRdb holds only in-frame clones, not every one. Among approximately 50,000 clones listed, around 93% were seen once. Related graft donors supplied nonmyeloablative bone marrow transplants, and mixed chimerism was transient. This entry comes from a study of Tregs in tolerant kidney transplant recipients. Study-level points and caveats: Biological reproducibility was not directly addressed in this study. Few patients were studied, so findings need validation in larger groups.

The input for sequencing was CD8+ T cells from blood (PBMCs), taken 24 months after the transplant. V is TRBV29-1 and J is TRBJ2-3; TRBD2 matches 10 bases. The sequence came from a human patient who received a combined kidney and bone marrow transplant. Some of the T cells might come from the graft donor. CDR3 sequence: CSVEHSGGLTDTQYF. In DNA, the CDR3 is TGCAGCGTTGAGCATAGCGGGGGGCTTACAGATACGCAGTATTTT.